The clone carrying this TCR beta chain has at least ten counts. Researchers amplified the TCR beta CDR3 regions from RNA transcripts. Carried out on the TCR CDR3, a first-round RT-PCR used the HTBI primer set. A single record per CDR3 protein comes from TCRdb applying MiXCR to the multiplex PCR reads. The sample contains a few hundred thousand distinct CDR3 sequences, approximately 13% of which appear only once. The data stem from a study of T cells in Graves' hyperthyroidism and ophthalmopathy. The germline V gene has CDR1 KGHDR and CDR2 SFDVKD. The V and J ends lost 3 bases and 6 bases, in that order; junction bases with no gene match: 18. The CDR3 is 19 residues long.

Sequenced material: blood. This chain connects TRBV24-1 to TRBJ2-1; the match to TRBD1 covers 8 bases. This TCR was sampled from a woman aged 25 to 39 with Graves' hyperthyroidism that later progressed to Graves' ophthalmopathy. In DNA form, the CDR3 reads TGTGCCACCAGTGATCATCGGACCGGGACAGGAGGAGGTGGCAATGAGCAGTTCTTC. It codes for CATSDHRTGTGGGGNEQFF.